This entry describes one T cell receptor (beta chain). What it recognizes is unknown. The sample is drawn from a study of shared clonotypes between healthy human individuals. Across the study: Samples came from a couple of female and three male donors aged 18 to 49. The study, taken as a whole, reports: Generally, estimated richness proved larger in naive subsets than it did in memory subsets. Incompleteness in sorted-subset sequencing, despite large depth, was shown by rarefaction.

The CDR3 extends over 15 amino acids. The V end was cut by 3 bases, the J end by 4 bases, with 16 bases between. CDR1 LNHDA and CDR2 SQIVND come from the germline V gene (reference sequence). Per sorted-subset replicate PCR, input was around 200 ng DNA, representing about 29,000 T cell genomes. Measured with immunoSEQ multiplex PCR; TCRdb has only the in-frame clones, and not every one. This repertoire shows approximately 590,000 clones, around 95% found once; its top ten account for less than 0.13%. Positively selected for CCR7, the CD45RO-negative cells used as naive CD8 cells excluded terminally differentiated effector memory CD45RA+ cells.

V and J are TRBV19 and TRBJ2-7; D possibly corresponds to TRBD2 (6 bases). The sequenced sample was naive CD8+ T cells sorted from blood. The receptor comes from a woman aged 25 to 39 in good health. The CDR3 reads CASSMGDWGTYEQYF. Here the CDR3 DNA reads TGTGCCAGTAGTATGGGGGACTGGGGGACTTACGAGCAGTACTTC. Variable domain in full (rest from reference TRBV19 and TRBJ2-7): DGGITQSPKYLFRKEGQNVTLSCEQNLNHDAMYWYRQDPGQGLRLIYYSQIVNDFQKGDIAEGYSVSREKKESFPLTVTSAQKNPTAFYLCASSMGDWGTYEQYFGPGTRLTVT.